The sample holds one count of the clone carrying this TCR beta chain. What it recognizes is unknown. The data derive from a study of shared clonotypes between healthy human individuals. General study findings and limits: The generation probabilities recorded for non-shared clonotypes fell below those of clonotypes shared by all four donors.

Measured with immunoSEQ multiplex PCR; TCRdb has only the in-frame clones, and not every one. The table shows more than 900,000 clones, with about 80% occurring only once. Nashville, Tennessee was home to all donors, who were Caucasian adults. V lost 4 bases to trimming and J lost 3 bases, with 11 bases between them. The germline V gene encodes CDR1 SGHRS and CDR2 YFSETQ. The CDR3 is made up of 13 amino acids. Sequencing input: memory CD4+ T cells from PBMCs. Subset given: CD45RA-negative fraction. The sequence was collected from a man aged 18 to 29 in good health. Some clones in this sample may be carry-over from other donors' samples. This rearrangement joins TRBV5-1 to TRBJ2-7, with D unresolved. In DNA form, the CDR3 reads TGCGCCAGCAGCCCGGCGGACGGCTACGAGCAGTACTTC. It yields the protein CASSPADGYEQYF.